These T cell receptor beta chains were read from a single sample in a study of blood T cell repertoires in COVID-19. Some clones are missing from TCRdb's copy, which holds only in-frame ones; the method was immunoSEQ multiplex PCR. The sample consists of a few hundred thousand clones, about 92% of them appearing once. The specimen sequenced was PBMCs or T cells enriched from blood (not recorded which). The receptors shown here come from a young man who had recovered from COVID-19. Both conserved end residues are part of each CDR3. Each record gives: clone size, J gene, V gene, CDR3 protein. Some rows mark clone size as missing; the rest say once, few, many or name a class of expanded clone.

>few|TRBJ2-3|TRBV11-2
CASSLDHFYDTQYF
>.|TRBJ2-7|TRBV6-5
CASSLDGVSGEQYF
>.|TRBJ2-7|TRBV6-1
CASSDDRGRSSDEQYF
>.|TRBJ1-4|TRBV27
CASSLSTLGKLFF
>.|TRBJ1-1|TRBV5-4
CASSLIGGEKGITEAFF
>.|TRBJ1-4|TRBV3-1/TRBV3-2
CASSQDRRVRKLFF
>.|TRBJ1-1|TRBV7-9
CASSRNSGNTEAFF
>.|TRBJ2-1|TRBV7-7
CASSPGTGSVDEQFF
>few|TRBJ2-7|TRBV27
CASSFSGAASEQYF
>.|TRBJ2-1|TRBV5-1
CASSVPLGQVKDEQFF
>once|TRBJ1-2|TRBV2
CASTRDRGFDGYTF
>.|TRBJ1-1|TRBV15
CATREGGVTEAFF
>.|TRBJ1-5|TRBV2
CASRRSTGSQHF
>.|TRBJ1-5|TRBV19
CASTIRGSQPQHF
>.|TRBJ2-7|TRBV20-1
CSASLAGGFGEQYF
>.|TRBJ1-2|TRBV3-1/TRBV3-2
CASSQAGTANYGYTF
>few|TRBJ1-1|TRBV5-1
CASSLRYAGRNTEAFF
>.|TRBJ1-2|TRBV25-1
CASSERGGGYTF
>many|TRBJ1-5|TRBV9
CASNEAGGSQPQHF
>.|TRBJ2-1|TRBV14
CASSQVNRHNEQFF
>.|TRBJ1-1|TRBV4-2
CASSPGQGEHTEAFF
>.|TRBJ2-1|TRBV25-1
CASTDNAVYNEQFF
>.|TRBJ1-4|TRBV6-5
CASTGQGLWEKLFF
>.|TRBJ1-3|TRBV10-3
CAISQTGYISYYSGNTIYF
>.|TRBJ2-3|TRBV11-1
CASSLGASGSTDTQYF
>.|TRBJ2-5|TRBV5-1
CASSLSSGGRETQYF
>.|TRBJ1-2|TRBV28
CASSPAGGRHDYGYTF
>few|TRBJ1-6|TRBV18
CASSSGQGISPLHF
>.|TRBJ2-7|TRBV7-9
CASSPQVAGGLREQYF
>.|TRBJ1-1|TRBV28
CASSPHEGMNTEAFF
>.|TRBJ2-3|TRBV11-2
CASSLETSATDTQYF
>.|TRBJ1-3|TRBV2
CAIQGTAGNTIYF
>.|TRBJ1-1|TRBV27
CASSRDRYEAFF
>once|TRBJ1-2|TRBV7-3
CASSPQGGRAPYTF
>.|TRBJ1-3|TRBV6-5
CASSSGQGAWDTIYF
>.|TRBJ1-2|TRBV19
CASQTGLGGYTF
>.|TRBJ1-1|TRBV5-1
CASSLVGGQNTEAFF
>.|TRBJ1-2|TRBV2
CASTRQRANYGYTF
>.|TRBJ2-7|TRBV27
CASSGDRGNEQYF
>.|TRBJ2-1|TRBV15
CATSKAGGRDEQFF
>few|TRBJ2-1|TRBV3-1/TRBV3-2
CASSHGTGEYSEQFF
>.|TRBJ1-1|TRBV5-4
CASSPGRTNTEAFF
>.|TRBJ1-2|TRBV7-9
CASSLDTSYGYTF
>.|TRBJ2-3|TRBV2
CASSSTGVVTDTQYF
>.|TRBJ2-5|TRBV6-4
CASSRLAGETQYF
>.|TRBJ2-7|TRBV14
CASSRKDSNSYEQYF
>.|TRBJ1-2|TRBV5-6
CASSLEGLRYGYTF